Listed below are T cell receptor beta chains from one sample, sequenced in a study of T cell changes during pregnancy in multiple sclerosis. Here immunoSEQ multiplex PCR was the method, and the copy in TCRdb shows in-frame clones only, minus some. The sample has 35,000 to 45,000 clones, approximately 90% seen once. The sequencing here drew on CD4+ T cells from peripheral blood mononuclear cells, taken in the first trimester of pregnancy. Receptors were obtained from a female donor in good health, enrolled as a control in a pregnancy study. Each CDR3 is given with its conserved first and last residue. D genes are given only for firm matches. Some rows mark clone size as missing; the rest say once, few, many or name a class of expanded clone.

v_call	j_call	clone_size	d_call	cdr3_aa	cdr3_nt
TRBV30	TRBJ2-1	-	TRBD1	CAWSTGTARNEQFF	TGTGCCTGGAGTACCGGGACAGCTCGCAATGAGCAGTTCTTC
TRBV9	TRBJ1-2	-	TRBD1	CASSPHRGGGYTF	TGTGCCAGCAGCCCACACAGGGGCGGCGGCTACACCTTC
TRBV27	TRBJ1-1	-	-	CASRKLQGFNTEAFF	TGTGCCAGCAGGAAATTACAGGGTTTCAACACTGAAGCTTTCTTT
TRBV18	TRBJ2-6	-	TRBD1	CASSPQGAGANVLTF	TGTGCCAGCTCACCCCAGGGGGCTGGGGCCAACGTCCTGACTTTC
TRBV2	TRBJ2-1	-	-	CASSEANGGGQFF	TGTGCCAGCAGTGAAGCCAACGGGGGTGGGCAGTTCTTC
TRBV27	TRBJ2-4	-	TRBD2	CASTPSGGGKNIQYF	TGTGCCAGCACCCCTAGCGGGGGGGGCAAAAACATTCAGTACTTC
TRBV7-2	TRBJ2-3	-	TRBD2	CASSLVGTSVQAQYF	TGTGCCAGCAGCTTAGTTGGGACTAGCGTCCAGGCGCAGTATTTT
TRBV9	TRBJ2-1	-	-	CASSDRSGSYNEQFF	TGTGCCAGCAGCGACCGATCCGGCTCCTACAATGAGCAGTTCTTC
TRBV29-1	TRBJ2-3	-	TRBD1	CSVTRQGQDTQYF	TGCAGCGTGACCCGACAGGGTCAAGATACGCAGTATTTT
TRBV5-4	TRBJ2-5	-	-	CASRRDSQETQYF	TGTGCCAGCAGACGGGACTCCCAAGAGACCCAGTACTTC
TRBV2	TRBJ1-5	once	-	CASSEAVSNQPQHF	TGTGCCAGCAGTGAGGCAGTGTCCAATCAGCCCCAGCATTTT
TRBV6-6	TRBJ2-7	-	TRBD2	CASSYKTSEYEQYF	TGTGCCAGCAGTTACAAGACTAGCGAATACGAGCAGTACTTC
TRBV7-2	TRBJ2-1	-	TRBD1	CASRSDRVRDEQFF	TGTGCCAGCAGATCTGACAGGGTTCGCGATGAGCAGTTCTTC
TRBV6-5	TRBJ1-6	-	-	CASSLTPGSYNSPLHF	TGTGCCAGCAGTTTAACGCCAGGCTCCTATAATTCACCCCTCCACTTT
TRBV10-2	TRBJ2-2	-	-	CATIASTGELFF	TGCGCCACCATAGCGAGCACCGGGGAGCTGTTTTTT
TRBV13	TRBJ1-6	-	-	CASRRGRGVGSYNSPLHF	TGTGCCAGCAGGCGGGGAAGAGGTGTGGGCTCCTATAATTCACCCCTCCACTTT
TRBV2	TRBJ2-2	-	TRBD1	CASRGQGTGELFF	TGTGCCAGCAGAGGACAGGGGACCGGGGAGCTGTTTTTT
TRBV9	TRBJ2-2	-	TRBD1	CASSVVRTGGNTGELFF	TGTGCCAGCAGCGTAGTTCGGACAGGGGGGAACACCGGGGAGCTGTTTTTT
TRBV4-1	TRBJ2-5	-	TRBD2	CASSRTAGGQETQYF	TGCGCCAGCAGCCGAACTGCGGGGGGCCAAGAGACCCAGTACTTC
TRBV6-5	TRBJ2-7	-	-	CASSYLGAGNTYEQYF	TGTGCCAGCAGTTACCTAGGTGCGGGGAATACCTACGAGCAGTACTTC
TRBV7-3	TRBJ2-2	-	TRBD1	CASSSRTGTNTGELFF	TGTGCCAGCAGCTCTAGGACAGGGACGAACACCGGGGAGCTGTTTTTT
TRBV7-9	TRBJ2-1	-	TRBD1	CASSAQGQGLGNEQFF	TGTGCCAGCAGCGCACAGGGACAGGGGTTGGGAAATGAGCAGTTCTTC
TRBV14	TRBJ2-1	-	-	CASSQGYSSYNEQFF	TGTGCCAGCAGCCAAGGGTACAGCTCCTACAATGAGCAGTTCTTC
TRBV10-3	TRBJ2-3	-	-	CAISESIGKSGVDTQYF	TGTGCCATCAGTGAGTCAATTGGAAAGTCCGGGGTGGATACGCAGTATTTT
TRBV11-3	TRBJ2-3	-	TRBD1	CASSRAGTGTTDTQYF	TGTGCCAGCAGCCGGGCCGGGACAGGGACCACAGATACGCAGTATTTT
TRBV7-6	TRBJ1-4	-	-	CASSLINGGLYEKLFF	TGTGCCAGCAGCCTCATAAACGGGGGGCTTTACGAAAAACTGTTTTTT
TRBV4-1	TRBJ2-1	-	-	CASSQDERFAYNEQFF	TGCGCCAGCAGCCAAGATGAGCGGTTTGCTTACAATGAGCAGTTCTTC
TRBV15	TRBJ1-4	-	TRBD1	CATSRVPLQGGEKLFF	TGTGCCACCAGCAGAGTCCCCTTACAGGGGGGTGAAAAACTGTTTTTT
TRBV30	TRBJ1-2	-	-	CAWKRPSTRGVLANYGYTF	TGTGCCTGGAAAAGACCCTCGACTCGGGGAGTACTTGCTAACTATGGCTACACCTTC
TRBV18	TRBJ1-6	-	TRBD1	CASSPLGQGQSPLHF	TGTGCCAGCTCACCACTAGGACAGGGGCAGTCACCCCTCCACTTT
TRBV7-2	TRBJ1-1	-	TRBD1	CASSYYRGLPAFF	TGTGCCAGCAGCTACTACAGGGGGCTTCCCGCTTTCTTT
TRBV6-6	TRBJ1-3	-	-	CASSSGLSGNTIYF	TGTGCCAGCAGTTCCGGACTCTCTGGAAACACCATATATTTT
TRBV29-1	TRBJ1-2	-	TRBD1	CSVPRQGSYTF	TGCAGCGTCCCGAGACAGGGGAGCTACACCTTC
TRBV6-6	TRBJ2-7	-	TRBD1	CASSYPDRVYYEQYF	TGTGCCAGCAGTTATCCCGACAGGGTCTACTACGAGCAGTACTTC
TRBV7-8	TRBJ1-2	-	-	CASSSWGGANYGYTF	TGTGCCAGCAGCTCATGGGGGGGGGCTAACTATGGCTACACCTTC
TRBV7-2	TRBJ1-2	-	TRBD1	CASSSKTGPGYTF	TGTGCCAGCAGCTCTAAGACAGGGCCGGGCTACACCTTC
TRBV7-9	TRBJ1-1	few	-	CASSPPGDTEAFF	TGTGCCAGCAGCCCCCCCGGGGACACTGAAGCTTTCTTT
TRBV19	TRBJ1-1	-	-	CASRRGLELENTEAFF	TGTGCCAGTCGGCGGGGCCTAGAACTTGAGAACACTGAAGCTTTCTTT
TRBV18	TRBJ1-2	-	TRBD1	CASSLGQGIGYTF	TGTGCCAGCTCGCTGGGACAGGGGATTGGCTACACCTTC
TRBV5-1	TRBJ2-3	-	TRBD2	CASSLGVAGPSTDTQYF	TGCGCCAGCAGCTTGGGGGTAGCGGGGCCTAGCACAGATACGCAGTATTTT
TRBV9	TRBJ1-1	few	-	CASSAQVNMNTEAFF	TGTGCCAGCAGCGCCCAAGTGAACATGAACACTGAAGCTTTCTTT
TRBV11-2	TRBJ1-2	once	-	CASSLRREDGYTF	TGTGCCAGCAGCTTGAGGAGGGAGGATGGCTACACCTTC
TRBV23-1	TRBJ2-7	-	TRBD1	CASVQGNRDRGNYEQYF	TGCGCCAGCGTTCAAGGAAATAGGGACAGGGGGAACTACGAGCAGTACTTC
TRBV7-2	TRBJ1-5	once	-	CASSLGAGMRNQPQHF	TGTGCCAGCAGCTTAGGGGCAGGGATGCGCAATCAGCCCCAGCATTTT
TRBV2	TRBJ2-1	once	-	CASRRVQGPEQFF	TGTGCCAGCAGGAGGGTCCAGGGGCCCGAGCAGTTCTTC
TRBV28	TRBJ2-7	once	-	CASSFARRGYEQYF	TGTGCCAGCAGTTTCGCTCGACGGGGGTACGAGCAGTACTTC
TRBV4-3	TRBJ1-2	-	TRBD1	CASSHRTGTNYGYTF	TGCGCCAGCAGCCACAGGACAGGAACTAACTATGGCTACACCTTC
TRBV4-3	TRBJ1-2	once	TRBD1	CASSQGPGQAYGYTF	TGCGCCAGCAGCCAAGGCCCGGGACAGGCCTATGGCTACACCTTC